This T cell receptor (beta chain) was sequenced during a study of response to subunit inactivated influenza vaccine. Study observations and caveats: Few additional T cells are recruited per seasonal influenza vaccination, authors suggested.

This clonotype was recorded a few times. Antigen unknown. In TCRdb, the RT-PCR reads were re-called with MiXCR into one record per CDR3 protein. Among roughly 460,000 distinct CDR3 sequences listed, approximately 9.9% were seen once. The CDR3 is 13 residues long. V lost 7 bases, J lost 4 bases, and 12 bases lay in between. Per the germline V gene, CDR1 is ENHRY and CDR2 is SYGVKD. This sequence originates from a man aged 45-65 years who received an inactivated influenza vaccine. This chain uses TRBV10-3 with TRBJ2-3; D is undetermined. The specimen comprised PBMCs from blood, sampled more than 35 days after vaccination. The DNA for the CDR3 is TGTGCCATCAACACGGACCCTCCAGATACGCAGTATTTT. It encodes CAINTDPPDTQYF.